Each of the 26 T cell receptor beta chains below was sequenced from the same sample in a study of cytomegalovirus exposure and HLA in healthy donors. The PCR ran on 60 Vbeta and 13 Jbeta primers. Libraries were prepared by immunoSEQ multiplex PCR; TCRdb keeps only in-frame clonotypes and omits some of them. Here the sample spans tens of thousands of clones, about 86% being singletons. Sequenced input: PBMCs. The source is a man between 40 and 49 years old in good health and CMV-seronegative.

The rearrangement links TRBV19 to TRBJ2-6, with D possibly matching TRBD1 (5 bases). Trimming cost V 4 bases and J 1 base, with 11 bases left between them. Germline V gives CDR1 LNHDA, CDR2 SQIVND (reference sequence). CDR3 length equals 16 residues. CDR3 sequence: CASSTGRVSGANVLTF. The CDR3 region has the DNA TGTGCCAGTAGTACAGGCAGGGTGTCTGGGGCCAACGTCCTGACTTTC.

The chain carries TRBV4-2 and TRBJ1-2; TRBD1 matches at 9 bases. After removal of 0 bases from V and 0 bases from J, the junction contained 11 bases not matched to a gene. Germline V gene sequence: CDR1 LGHNA, CDR2 YNFKEQ. The CDR3 contains 19 residues. The CDR3 region is CASSQDLTGGGRTNYGYTF. The CDR3 coding sequence is TGTGCCAGCAGCCAAGATCTTACAGGGGGCGGCCGTACTAACTATGGCTACACCTTC.

V gene TRBV4-1 combines with J gene TRBJ2-3; D is perhaps TRBD1 (5 bases). Germline V gives CDR1 MGHRA, CDR2 YSYEKL. This CDR3 is 16 amino acids long. Deletions cut 3 bases from V and 2 bases from J, with 15 bases between. The CDR3 is CASSHTDTADTDTQYF. The CDR3 region has the DNA TGCGCCAGCAGCCATACGGACACGGCCGACACAGATACGCAGTATTTT.

This clone was seen only once. This chain joins TRBV4-3 and TRBJ2-5, with 7 bases aligning to TRBD1. CDR3 length: 17 residues. Germline trimming cut 2 bases from V and 5 bases from J; bases unmatched to any gene: 14. Germline CDR1 reads LGHNA; CDR2 reads YSLEER. The CDR3 region is CASSQSLFDRAYETQYF. The CDR3 DNA reads TGCGCCAGCAGCCAAAGCCTGTTCGACAGGGCGTACGAGACCCAGTACTTC.

A remark on this clone: The identical CDR3 is also encoded by other nucleotide sequences in the sample. This chain joins TRBV9 and TRBJ2-1; D gene ambiguous. The CDR3 is 15 amino acids. The germline gives CDR1 SGDLS, CDR2 YYNGEE. Trimming stripped 0 bases from V and 7 bases from J, with 14 bases between. The CDR3, as DNA: TGTGCCAGCAGCGTAGGCCTAGATTCTGAGAATGAGCAGTTCTTC. It is translated as CASSVGLDSENEQFF.

This clone was observed a few times. The chain links TRBV7-3 to TRBJ1-5; D might be TRBD1 (5 bases). V shed 1 base and J shed 1 base, with 11 bases lying between them. CDR1 is SGHTA, CDR2 FQGTGA, per germline. The CDR3 is 16 amino acids. The CDR3 nucleotides are TGTGCCAGCAGCTTAAACCTCGACAGCAGCAATCAGCCCCAGCATTTT. Its translation: CASSLNLDSSNQPQHF.

The DNA for the CDR3 is TGTGCCAGCAGTGTTACAATCAACAATGAGCAGTTCTTC. Translated, it gives CASSVTINNEQFF. V gene TRBV6-1 combines with J gene TRBJ2-1; no reliable D call. Germline V CDR1 and CDR2: MNHNS, SASEGT. Trimming removed 4 bases from V and 5 bases from J, with 9 bases in between. CDR3 length equals 13 residues.

The J gene is TRBJ1-1, the V gene TRBV9; D remains unclear. The germline gives CDR1 SGDLS, CDR2 YYNGEE. The germline V and J ends were trimmed by 0 bases and 1 base, with 7 bases remaining between them. The CDR3 consists of 14 residues. DNA for the CDR3: TGTGCCAGCAGCGTAGTTTCAGGGAACACTGAAGCTTTCTTT. Residues: CASSVVSGNTEAFF.

This clone was picked up a small number of times. The chain couples TRBV9 to TRBJ2-1; 9 positions agree with TRBD1. The CDR3 spans 17 residues. V trimming: 2 bases; J trimming: 6 bases; junction bases outside the gene matches: 12. CDR1 is SGDLS and CDR2 is YYNGEE in the germline V gene. CDR3 nucleotides: TGTGCCAGCAGCGTGGATACGGGACAGGGAGTTGTCAATGAGCAGTTCTTC. Its translation: CASSVDTGQGVVNEQFF.

The rearrangement joins TRBV11-3 to TRBJ2-2; D perhaps matches TRBD2 (6 bases). Germline V gene sequence: CDR1 SGHNT, CDR2 YENEEA. The CDR3 has 16 amino acids. Between the trimmed V and J ends, which lost 2 bases and 0 bases, there was a span of 10 bases. The chain's CDR3 is CASSLRGATNTGELFF. Here the CDR3 DNA reads TGTGCCAGCAGCTTACGCGGGGCGACGAACACCGGGGAGCTGTTTTTT.

This chain links TRBV25-1 with TRBJ1-2; 8 bases fit TRBD1. The CDR3 is 13 amino acids. J gave up 8 bases and V 8 bases, and 10 bases lay outside the gene matches. Germline values: CDR1 MGHDK, CDR2 SYGVNS. For the CDR3, the DNA is TGTGCCAGCCGCTCACAGGGGGACAGAGGCTACACCTTC. This gives the protein CASRSQGDRGYTF.

This sequence joins TRBV29-1 and TRBJ2-3; possible D gene TRBD2, 5 bases. The CDR3 extends over 12 amino acids. V was shortened by 7 bases and J by 1 base, with 9 bases between the two germline ends. Per the germline V gene, CDR1 is SQVTM and CDR2 is ANQGSEA. The CDR3 loop is CSATGGTDTQYF. The CDR3 DNA reads as TGCAGCGCTACCGGGGGCACAGATACGCAGTATTTT.

The chain uses TRBV7-2 and TRBJ2-7; 7 bases map to TRBD2. Trimming took 4 bases from V and 4 from J; bases not matched to a gene: 7. CDR1 is SGHTA, CDR2 FQGNSA, per germline. This CDR3 region has 14 residues. CDR3 sequence (DNA): TGTGCCAGCAGCTCGGGACTACGCGGGTACGAGCAGTACTTC. It translates to CASSSGLRGYEQYF. Drawing the rest from reference TRBV7-2 and TRBJ2-7, the complete variable domain is GAGVSQSPSNKVTEKGKDVELRCDPISGHTALYWYRQSLGQGLEFLIYFQGNSAPDKSGLPSDRFSAERTGGSVSTLTIQRTQQEDSAVYLCASSSGLRGYEQYFGPGTRLTVT.

V gene TRBV5-1 combines with J gene TRBJ1-2; perhaps TRBD1 as D (6 bases). Germline CDR1 is SGHRS and CDR2 is YFSETQ. The V end lost 4 bases, the J end lost 5 bases, and 9 bases lay between the germline ends. The length of the CDR3 is 12 residues. The CDR3 sequence is CASSVQGYGYTF. The CDR3 nucleotides read TGCGCCAGCAGCGTGCAGGGGTATGGCTACACCTTC.

The chain carries TRBV6-1 and TRBJ1-4; 8 positions match TRBD1. The CDR3 is made up of 14 amino acids. Looked up from germline, CDR1 is MNHNS and CDR2 is SASEGT. The junction had 5 bases not matched to a gene; V was cut back by 3 bases and J by 8 bases. This chain's CDR3 is CASSDRGRGEKLFF. DNA of the CDR3: TGTGCCAGCAGTGACAGGGGGCGGGGGGAAAAACTGTTTTTT.

V is TRBV19 and J is TRBJ1-2; 7 bases agree with TRBD1. Germline CDR1 LNHDA, CDR2 SQIVND (reference sequence). This CDR3 has 15 amino acids. The V gene end was trimmed by 4 bases and the J gene end by 8 bases; junction bases not matched to a gene: 13. The CDR3 sequence: CASSTSEGAGGGYTF. CDR3 sequence (DNA): TGTGCCAGTAGTACCTCCGAGGGGGCCGGGGGAGGCTACACCTTC.

The V call is TRBV15, the J call TRBJ1-4, with D perhaps TRBD1 (5 bases). V was shortened by 0 bases and J by 2 bases, with 19 bases between the two germline ends. The CDR3 is made up of 19 amino acids. Germline values: CDR1 LNHNV, CDR2 YYDKDF (reference sequence). Written as DNA, the CDR3 is TGTGCCACCAGCAGAGATTACGGTGGGGGGTCTAACACTAATGAAAAACTGTTTTTT. Translating gives CATSRDYGGGSNTNEKLFF.

The chain links TRBV5-1 to TRBJ1-5; possible D gene TRBD1, 6 bases. CDR1 SGHRS and CDR2 YFSETQ come from the germline V gene. V lost 3 bases and J 0 bases, leaving 10 bases between the germline ends. The CDR3 is 15 residues long. CDR3 amino acids: CASSWDKNSNQPQHF. CDR3 DNA sequence: TGCGCCAGCAGCTGGGACAAAAATAGCAATCAGCCCCAGCATTTT.

This clone was observed a single time. The rearrangement uses TRBV5-1 and TRBJ1-2, with 8 positions matching TRBD1. J gave up 4 bases and V 4 bases, and 3 bases lay outside the gene matches. Germline V gene sequence: CDR1 SGHRS, CDR2 YFSETQ. The CDR3 totals 13 residues. CDR3 sequence (DNA): TGCGCCAGCAGCCCGACAGGGGTCTATGGCTACACCTTC. It specifies CASSPTGVYGYTF.

The chain has TRBV2 and TRBJ2-5, with 7 bases matching TRBD2. Germline V lookup: CDR1 SNHLY, CDR2 FYNNEI. The CDR3 totals 14 residues. Trimming removed 6 bases from V and 0 bases from J; junction bases left unmatched: 4. The CDR3 nucleotides read TGTGCCAGCAGCGGGGGGACGTACCAAGAGACCCAGTACTTC. This sequence encodes CASSGGTYQETQYF. The variable domain in full, completed from reference TRBV2 and TRBJ2-5, reads EPEVTQTPSHQVTQMGQEVILRCVPISNHLYFYWYRQILGQKVEFLVSFYNNEISEKSEIFDDQFSVERPDGSNFTLKIRSTKLEDSAMYFCASSGGTYQETQYFGPGTRLLVL.

The V gene is TRBV7-3, the J gene TRBJ2-1; 7 bases are shared with TRBD2. The junction had 12 bases not matched to a gene; V was cut back by 5 bases and J by 5 bases. The CDR3 runs to 16 residues. Germline CDR1 and CDR2: SGHTA and FQGTGA. The CDR3 region is CASSPAAAGGNNEQFF. The CDR3 DNA sequence: TGTGCCAGCAGCCCCGCCGCGGCCGGGGGGAACAATGAGCAGTTCTTC.

V is TRBV30 and J is TRBJ1-2; 11 bases fit TRBD1. The germline V gene encodes CDR1 GTSNPN and CDR2 SVGIG (reference sequence). V was clipped by 5 bases and J by 5 bases; unmatched bases: 7. CDR3 size: 14 residues. As DNA, the CDR3 is TGTGCCTGGGATGCCGGGACAGGGGGGTATGGCTACACCTTC. It is translated as CAWDAGTGGYGYTF.

The chain joins TRBV5-4 to TRBJ1-2, with TRBD1 as a possible D gene (6 bases). Trimming took 3 bases from V and 7 from J, leaving 19 bases between them. Germline loops: CDR1 SGHNT, CDR2 YYREEE (reference sequence). This CDR3 region has 15 residues. CDR3 sequence: CASSWEVGGRGGYTF. The CDR3 DNA follows: TGTGCCAGCAGCTGGGAGGTCGGGGGGCGCGGTGGCTACACCTTC.

The chain links TRBV11-2 to TRBJ2-2, with D perhaps TRBD1 (6 bases). Trimming removed 2 bases at V and 1 base at J, with 8 bases between. Germline-derived CDR1 and CDR2 are SGHAT and FQNNGV. The CDR3 runs to 15 residues. CDR3 in amino acids: CASSLLQGNTGELFF. DNA for the CDR3: TGTGCCAGCAGCTTACTACAGGGGAACACCGGGGAGCTGTTTTTT. The full variable domain, completed using reference TRBV11-2 and TRBJ2-2, is EAGVAQSPRYKIIEKRQSVAFWCNPISGHATLYWYQQILGQGPKLLIQFQNNGVVDDSQLPKDRFSAERLKGVDSTLKIQPAKLEDSAVYLCASSLLQGNTGELFFGEGSRLTVL.

V usage is TRBV9 and J usage is TRBJ1-3; D possibly corresponds to TRBD1 (5 bases). The CDR3 extends over 11 amino acids. Trimming left V 3 bases short and J 13 bases short, with 11 bases between. CDR1 and CDR2 from the germline V gene are SGDLS and YYNGEE. The CDR3 loop is CASSGARGIYF. CDR3 coding DNA: TGTGCCAGCAGCGGGGCCCGGGGGATATATTTT.

The rearrangement uses TRBV2 and TRBJ1-3, with TRBD1 identical over 9 bases. CDR3 length: 19 amino acids. In germline, CDR1 is SNHLY, CDR2 FYNNEI. The V and J ends lost 4 bases and 0 bases, in that order; junction bases with no gene match: 13. The chain's CDR3 is CASSGRNRGLHYSGNTIYF. DNA for the CDR3: TGTGCCAGCAGTGGAAGGAACAGGGGGCTTCATTACTCTGGAAACACCATATATTTT. Full variable domain (missing parts from reference TRBV2 and TRBJ1-3): EPEVTQTPSHQVTQMGQEVILRCVPISNHLYFYWYRQILGQKVEFLVSFYNNEISEKSEIFDDQFSVERPDGSNFTLKIRSTKLEDSAMYFCASSGRNRGLHYSGNTIYFGEGSWLTVV.